The clone carrying this TCR beta chain appeared many times. Profiled with immunoSEQ multiplex PCR; TCRdb holds only in-frame clones, not every one. Counted here are more than 85,000 clones, over 85% occurring once; the ten biggest clones make up around 20%. This entry comes from a study of PD-1 blockade in classical Hodgkin lymphoma. Time point given: cycle 4 day 1 (C4D1), after 6 weeks of nivolumab. All patients experienced relapse after autologous stem cell transplantation, and brentuximab vedotin exposure was variable. The V gene end was trimmed by 0 bases and the J gene end by 4 bases; junction bases not matched to a gene: 7. The CDR3 runs to 16 residues. Germline V gives CDR1 LGHNA, CDR2 YNFKEQ.

This sequence joins TRBV4-2 and TRBJ1-2, with 8 bases identical to TRBD1. This sample comprised peripheral blood mononuclear cells (PBMCs), obtained before the fourth cycle of nivolumab. This TCR was recovered from a human donor with classical Hodgkin lymphoma. The CDR3 DNA reads as TGTGCCAGCAGCCAAGATCAGCCAGGGGGCTCCTATGGCTACACCTTC. Protein sequence: CASSQDQPGGSYGYTF.